This T cell receptor beta chain was found in a study of CD8 T cells in Susac syndrome. General study results and limits: Only a relatively small number of individuals were included in the TCR sequencing and HLA analysis.

The V end lost 4 bases, the J end lost 1 base, and 12 bases lay between the germline ends. Germline V lookup: CDR1 SQVTM, CDR2 ANQGSEA. CDR3 length equals 14 residues. From blood CD8+ and CD4+ T cells, the TCR beta chain was sequenced. RNA totalling roughly 0.45 to 1 ug underwent reverse transcription with random hexamers. A multiplex approach, immunoSEQ multiplex PCR, amplified TCR beta CDR3 across 54 Vbeta and 13 Jbeta. TCRdb reanalysed the immunoSEQ multiplex PCR reads using MiXCR and keeps one entry per CDR3 protein. The sample lists about 150,000 distinct CDR3 sequences, about 92% seen once, with approximately 0.082% in the top ten. With regard to this clonotype: The antigen remains undetermined.

V gene TRBV29-1 combines with J gene TRBJ2-3; D may be TRBD1 (7 bases). This TCR came from a human donor in good health. Sequencing was carried out using CD4+ T cells from PBMCs. CDR3 amino acids: CSVAGGHRTDTQYF. DNA of the CDR3: TGCAGCGTTGCAGGGGGGCACCGCACAGATACGCAGTATTTT.